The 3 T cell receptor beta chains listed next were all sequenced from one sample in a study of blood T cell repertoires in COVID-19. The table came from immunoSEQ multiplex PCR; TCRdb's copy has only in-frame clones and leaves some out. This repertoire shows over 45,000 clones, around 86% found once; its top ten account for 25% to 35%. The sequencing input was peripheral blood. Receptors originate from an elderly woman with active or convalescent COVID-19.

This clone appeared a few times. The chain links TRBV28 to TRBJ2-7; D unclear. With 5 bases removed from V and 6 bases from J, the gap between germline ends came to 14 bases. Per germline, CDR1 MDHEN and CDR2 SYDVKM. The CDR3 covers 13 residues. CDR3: CASSQLGRGEQYF. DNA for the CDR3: TGTGCCAGCAGTCAATTGGGCCGTGGCGAGCAGTACTTC. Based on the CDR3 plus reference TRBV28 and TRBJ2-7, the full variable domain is DVKVTQSSRYLVKRTGEKVFLECVQDMDHENMFWYRQDPGLGLRLIYFSYDVKMKEKGDIPEGYSVSREKKERFSLILESASTNQTSMYLCASSQLGRGEQYFGPGTRLTVT.

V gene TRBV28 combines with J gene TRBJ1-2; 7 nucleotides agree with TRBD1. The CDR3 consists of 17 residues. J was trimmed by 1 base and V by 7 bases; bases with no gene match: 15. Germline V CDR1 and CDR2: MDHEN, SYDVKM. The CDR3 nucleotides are TGTGCCAGCACCGTCCCCCGGGGGCGGGACAGTAACTATGGCTACACCTTC. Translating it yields CASTVPRGRDSNYGYTF.

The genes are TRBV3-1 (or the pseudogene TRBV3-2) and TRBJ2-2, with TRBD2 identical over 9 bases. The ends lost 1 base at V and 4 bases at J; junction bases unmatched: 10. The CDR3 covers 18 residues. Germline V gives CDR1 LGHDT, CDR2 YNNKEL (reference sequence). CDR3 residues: CASSQGIGGGASTGELFF. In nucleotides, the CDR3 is TGTGCCAGCAGCCAAGGAATTGGCGGGGGGGCGTCCACCGGGGAGCTGTTTTTT.